Described below is a single TCR beta chain sequence and its context. Its specificity is not known. From germline, CDR1 is LNHDA and CDR2 SQIVND (reference sequence). This CDR3 is built from 15 residues. The V and J ends lost 7 bases and 8 bases, in that order; junction bases with no gene match: 13. Assay: immunoSEQ multiplex PCR; the TCRdb copy retains only in-frame clones and omits some. The sample has roughly 65,000 clones; almost 95% are singletons. This entry belongs to a study of T cell clones after liver transplantation. In the study overall: A pre-transplant mixed lymphocyte reaction with TCRbeta sequencing defined graft-donor-reactive clones followed in post-transplant blood. Patients counted as tolerant after at least one year off all immunosuppression, enzymes not exceeding twice normal.

Regarding the study as a whole: Compared with third party-reactive sequences, donor-reactive ones declined more, independent of withdrawal success. Post-transplant, graft-donor-reactive CD4 TCRbeta sequences in blood dropped significantly in most of the 8 subjects.

The chain employs TRBV19 and TRBJ2-1; TRBD2 matches at 8 bases. Source: CD4+ T cells from blood, taken approximately 27 months after liver transplant. This TCR was sampled from a human patient who received a liver transplant. T cells may partly derive from the graft donor. Here the CDR3 DNA reads TGTGCCAGTACCCTAGCGGGCAGCGGCGAGCATGAGCAGTTCTTC. This encodes CASTLAGSGEHEQFF.